The clone carrying this TCR beta chain was seen repeatedly, ten times or more. The antigen is unknown. Using a J-beta primer mix together with a sample-barcoded 5' primer, a second PCR was run for roughly 7 to 11 cycles. Any given sample supplied a minimum of 3 million CDR3-containing paired-end reads. TCRdb re-called the 5' RACE reads through MiXCR, storing one row per CDR3 protein. The sample records roughly 1.7 million distinct CDR3 sequences, roughly a third being singletons. This entry comes from a study of blood T cells in healthy people across ages. Study-level points and caveats: Estimates of diversity drawn from one million T cells were considered underestimates. Diversity of TCR beta per million T cells declined in a roughly linear way with age.

The clonotype comes from a woman aged 30 to 39 in good health. The sample consisted of blood.

The CDR3 DNA follows: TGTGCCAGCACTTGGGGCGGGAGGCGAGCAGATACGCAGTATTTT. Protein sequence: CASTWGGRRADTQYF. This chain uses TRBV7-6 with TRBJ2-3; TRBD2 matches 8 bases. Germline CDR1 SGHVS, CDR2 FNYEAQ. The CDR3 spans 15 residues. Losses at the gene ends were 7 bases for V and 4 bases for J; bases not matched to a gene: 10.